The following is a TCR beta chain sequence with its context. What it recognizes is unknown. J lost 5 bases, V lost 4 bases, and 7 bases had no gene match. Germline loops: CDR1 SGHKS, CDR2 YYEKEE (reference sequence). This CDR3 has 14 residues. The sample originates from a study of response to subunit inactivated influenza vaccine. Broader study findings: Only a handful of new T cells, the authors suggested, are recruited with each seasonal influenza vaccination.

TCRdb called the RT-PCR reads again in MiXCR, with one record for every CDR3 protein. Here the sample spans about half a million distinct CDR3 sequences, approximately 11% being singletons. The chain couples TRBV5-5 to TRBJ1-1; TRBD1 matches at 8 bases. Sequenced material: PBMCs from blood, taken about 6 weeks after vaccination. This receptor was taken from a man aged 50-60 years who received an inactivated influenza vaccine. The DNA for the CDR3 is TGTGCCAGCAGCCAGGACAGGGTTCGGACTGAAGCTTTCTTT. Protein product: CASSQDRVRTEAFF.